This section outlines one T cell receptor beta chain sequence together with its context. A single base separates this from a much larger clone, so it may be a read error. Deletions cut 5 bases from V and 3 bases from J, with 11 bases between. CDR3 length: 13 amino acids. This specimen belongs to a study of blood T cells in healthy people across ages. Using a J-beta primer mix together with a sample-barcoded 5' primer, a second PCR was run for roughly 7 to 11 cycles. One entry per CDR3 protein, called by TCRdb with MiXCR from the 5' RACE reads. The data hold about 780,000 distinct CDR3 sequences, with about 42% observed a single time.

V usage is TRBV12-3 or TRBV12-4 and J usage is TRBJ2-7; D is unclear. Sample: blood. The clonotype was recovered from a man at least 80 years old in good health. Written as DNA, the CDR3 is TGTGCCAGCAGTCATACTATCGTCTACGAGCAGTACTTC. The encoded protein is CASSHTIVYEQYF.